The clone carrying this T cell receptor beta chain appeared once. This record comes from a study of cytomegalovirus exposure and HLA in healthy donors. V gave up 10 bases and J gave up 3 bases; unmatched junction bases: 14. CDR3 length: 15 amino acids. Germline V gene lookup returns CDR1 LNHDA and CDR2 SQIVND (reference sequence). Vbeta (60) and Jbeta (13) primers were used in the PCR. This table comes from immunoSEQ multiplex PCR, and its TCRdb copy is limited to in-frame clones, with some not included. The data show approximately 81,000 clones, about 81% seen once. The material sequenced was PBMCs. The origin of this receptor is a woman in her forties or fifties in good health and CMV-seronegative. The chain employs TRBV19 and TRBJ1-1, with 7 bases matching TRBD1. The CDR3 DNA follows: TGTGCCACAGGCCAGGGGGAGTTTACGGACACTGAAGCTTTCTTT. Its translation is CATGQGEFTDTEAFF.